Sequencing of this TCR beta chain was carried out in a study of shared clonotypes between healthy human individuals. Sequencing used immunoSEQ multiplex PCR; TCRdb keeps in-frame clones, though not all of them. The profile shows about 980,000 clones, about three quarters of them singletons. The CDR3 length is 15 residues. CDR1 ENHRY and CDR2 SYGVKD come from the germline V gene. The ends lost 6 bases at V and 3 bases at J; junction bases unmatched: 7. This sequence joins TRBV10-3 and TRBJ1-4, with 7 bases lining up with TRBD1. The receptor comes from a man aged 18-30 years in good health. Sequenced sample: memory CD4+ T cells sorted from blood. Subset defined: CD45RA-negative fraction. The CDR3 spells CAIRGQVTANEKLFF. CDR3 in DNA: TGTGCCATCAGAGGACAGGTTACCGCTAATGAAAAACTGTTTTTT.